This entry lists 30 T cell receptor beta chains sequenced from one sample in a study of a mutant IDH1 vaccine in newly diagnosed glioma. Noted time point: week 11, during vaccination. Vaccinated patients received 300 ug of mutant IDH1 20-mer peptide per dose, with topical imiquimod. The protocol was immunoSEQ multiplex PCR, while the TCRdb copy is restricted to in-frame clones and leaves out a portion. The data show roughly 120,000 clones, about 80% seen once. These TCRs are of unknown antigen specificity. Sequences were derived from PBMCs, sampled from a glioma patient whose treatment included an IDH1 peptide vaccine. The receptors originated from a man aged 40-55 years with glioma.

The chain uses TRBV13 and TRBJ1-5; unclear D gene. The germline gives CDR1 PRHDT, CDR2 FYEKMQ (reference sequence). V was shortened by 4 bases and J by 0 bases, with 10 bases between the two germline ends. This CDR3 region has 15 residues. This CDR3 is CASSSGILSNQPQHF. CDR3 DNA: TGTGCCAGCAGCTCGGGCATCCTTAGCAATCAGCCCCAGCATTTT.

J is TRBJ1-1 and V is TRBV4-3, with a tentative D call TRBD1 (6 bases). V lost 0 bases and J lost 0, with 8 bases in between. Germline V gene data show CDR1 as LGHNA and CDR2 as YSLEER. The CDR3 covers 15 residues. The CDR3 loop reads CASSQDRTVNTEAFF. CDR3 DNA: TGCGCCAGCAGCCAAGATCGGACAGTGAACACTGAAGCTTTCTTT.

The chain couples TRBV2 to TRBJ1-5; D is unresolved. CDR3 length: 13 residues. The germline CDR1 and CDR2 sequences are SNHLY and FYNNEI. V was pared by 4 bases and J by 1 base, with 5 bases between. The CDR3 DNA is TGTGCCAGCAGTGCTGGCAGCAATCAGCCCCAGCATTTT. This codes for CASSAGSNQPQHF. The full variable domain, with the rest looked up from reference TRBV2 and TRBJ1-5, is EPEVTQTPSHQVTQMGQEVILRCVPISNHLYFYWYRQILGQKVEFLVSFYNNEISEKSEIFDDQFSVERPDGSNFTLKIRSTKLEDSAMYFCASSAGSNQPQHFGDGTRLSIL.

This rearrangement joins TRBV6-5 to TRBJ2-1, with a tentative D call TRBD2 (5 bases). Per the germline V gene, CDR1 is MNHEY and CDR2 is SVGAGI. The V gene lost 4 bases and the J gene lost 4 bases, with 17 bases spanning the gap. CDR3 size: 16 residues. CDR3 sequence reads: CASSFSAGTEYNEQFF. Written as DNA, the CDR3 is TGTGCCAGCAGTTTCTCGGCGGGTACAGAATACAATGAGCAGTTCTTC.

The chain joins TRBV9 to TRBJ2-7, with TRBD1 as a possible D gene (6 bases). V was clipped by 5 bases and J by 6 bases, with 15 bases between them. CDR1 is SGDLS and CDR2 is YYNGEE in the germline V gene. There are 13 residues in the CDR3. CDR3 sequence reads: CASSISGAGEQYF. The CDR3 bases are TGTGCCAGCAGTATATCAGGGGCAGGCGAGCAGTACTTC.

A single count supports this clone. V is TRBV11-2 and J is TRBJ2-1; 10 positions match TRBD2. The V gene end was trimmed by 6 bases and the J gene end by 6 bases; junction bases not matched to a gene: 8. The CDR3 sequence is 15 residues long. The germline V gene encodes CDR1 SGHAT and CDR2 FQNNGV. The CDR3, as DNA: TGTGCCAGCAGAACCGGACTAGCGGAATCCAATGAGCAGTTCTTC. It is translated as CASRTGLAESNEQFF. The whole variable domain, filled in from reference TRBV11-2 and TRBJ2-1, reads EAGVAQSPRYKIIEKRQSVAFWCNPISGHATLYWYQQILGQGPKLLIQFQNNGVVDDSQLPKDRFSAERLKGVDSTLKIQPAKLEDSAVYLCASRTGLAESNEQFFGPGTRLTVL.

The chain couples TRBV19 to TRBJ2-1, with 8 bases aligning to TRBD2. The trim removed 7 bases at V and 7 bases at J, leaving 9 bases unmatched. The germline gives CDR1 LNHDA, CDR2 SQIVND (reference sequence). The length of the CDR3 is 14 residues. Here the CDR3 DNA reads TGTGCCAGTAAGCGGGAGTCTCAACTGAATGAGCAGTTCTTC. Translating gives CASKRESQLNEQFF.

The genes are TRBV19 and TRBJ2-5; 8 positions agree with TRBD1. The CDR3 loop spans 13 amino acids. The V and J ends lost 5 bases and 5 bases, in that order; junction bases with no gene match: 4. From germline, CDR1 is LNHDA and CDR2 SQIVND (reference sequence). The CDR3 spells CASSGQGRETQYF. CDR3 nucleotides: TGTGCCAGTAGTGGACAGGGTAGGGAGACCCAGTACTTC. The variable domain in full, with the rest retrieved from reference TRBV19 and TRBJ2-5, is DGGITQSPKYLFRKEGQNVTLSCEQNLNHDAMYWYRQDPGQGLRLIYYSQIVNDFQKGDIAEGYSVSREKKESFPLTVTSAQKNPTAFYLCASSGQGRETQYFGPGTRLLVL.

The V gene is TRBV19, the J gene TRBJ2-1; the D is unclear. CDR3 length: 15 amino acids. V gave up 2 bases and J gave up 7 bases, with 15 bases separating them. CDR1 LNHDA and CDR2 SQIVND come from the germline V gene (reference sequence). The CDR3 loop is CASSIRQHSGNEQFF. CDR3 coding DNA: TGTGCCAGTAGTATACGTCAGCATTCTGGGAATGAGCAGTTCTTC.

This chain connects TRBV7-6 to TRBJ2-3; 8 bases fit TRBD1. The CDR3 length is 16 residues. With 4 bases clipped from V and 0 bases from J, the junction kept 6 bases outside the gene matches. Germline CDR1 SGHVS, CDR2 FNYEAQ. The CDR3 region is CASSSGTGRSTDTQYF. The CDR3 DNA reads as TGTGCCAGCAGCTCGGGGACAGGCCGTAGCACAGATACGCAGTATTTT. Full variable domain (outside the CDR3, taken from reference TRBV7-6 and TRBJ2-3): GAGVSQSPRYKVTKRGQDVALRCDPISGHVSLYWYRQALGQGPEFLTYFNYEAQQDKSGLPNDRFSAERPEGSISTLTIQRTEQRDSAMYRCASSSGTGRSTDTQYFGPGTRLTVL.

The gene calls are TRBV21-1 and TRBJ1-4. TRBV21-1 is annotated as a pseudogene. CDR3 size: 15 residues. In nucleotides, the CDR3 is TGTGCCAGCAGCATTTACGGGGCTTATAATGAAAAACTGTTTTTT. This sequence encodes CASSIYGAYNEKLFF.

This clone turned up a few times. The gene calls are TRBV6-1 and TRBJ1-1; TRBD1 aligns across 7 bases. The CDR3 is 15 residues long. Germline CDR1 MNHNS, CDR2 SASEGT. V was pared by 6 bases and J by 5 bases, with 12 bases of the junction left unmatched. CDR3 region: CASRRTGGPGTEAFF. In nucleotides, the CDR3 is TGTGCCAGCAGAAGGACAGGCGGACCCGGTACTGAAGCTTTCTTT.

CDR3 nucleotides: TGTGCCAGCAGTTCCCCGAACAGAAATCAGCCCCAGCATTTT. Residues: CASSSPNRNQPQHF. This chain connects TRBV6-6 to TRBJ1-5, with D uncertain. Trimming removed 4 bases at V and 4 bases at J, with 11 bases between. The CDR3 is 14 residues long. CDR1 MNHNY and CDR2 SVGAGI come from the germline V gene (reference sequence).

This chain links TRBV5-1 with TRBJ2-2, with 8 nucleotides matching TRBD1. Germline trimming cut 2 bases from V and 6 bases from J; bases unmatched to any gene: 3. Germline loops: CDR1 SGHRS, CDR2 YFSETQ. This CDR3 has 14 residues. The chain's CDR3 is CASSFRGQAGELFF. The CDR3 coding sequence is TGCGCCAGCAGCTTCAGGGGGCAAGCCGGGGAGCTGTTTTTT.

The genes are TRBV14 and TRBJ1-1, with D unclear. The germline CDR1 and CDR2 sequences are SGHDN and FVKESK. CDR3 length: 14 residues. V was trimmed by 1 base and J by 7 bases, leaving 13 bases between them. CDR3 DNA: TGTGCCAGCAGCCAAGCCTTCATGAAGGGTGAAGCTTTCTTT. Its protein is CASSQAFMKGEAFF.

This clone was seen once. This sequence joins TRBV7-9 and TRBJ1-5; perhaps TRBD1 as D (5 bases). The CDR3 has 16 amino acids. Trimming shortened V by 1 base and J by 1 base, and 11 bases separated the two germline ends. From germline, CDR1 is SEHNR and CDR2 FQNEAQ (reference sequence). The CDR3 protein is CASSLGVGHSNQPQHF. The CDR3 DNA reads as TGTGCCAGCAGCTTAGGCGTAGGACACAGCAATCAGCCCCAGCATTTT.

Worth noting for this clone: A junction boundary mismatches the germline segment, possibly from a read error. V is TRBV9 and J is TRBJ2-3; D not certain. This CDR3 comprises 17 residues. CDR1 and CDR2 from the germline V gene are SGDLS and YYNGEE. The CDR3 DNA is TGTGCCAGCAGCCCCAGAGAGCAGCCCTGGTACCCAGACACGCAGTATTTT. Translated, it gives CASSPREQPWYPDTQYF.

This clone has more than one count but fewer than ten. The chain carries TRBV18 and TRBJ1-1; D perhaps matches TRBD1 (6 bases). Germline V gives CDR1 KGHSH, CDR2 LQKENI. CDR3 length: 15 amino acids. V lost 5 bases and J lost 1, with 14 bases in between. CDR3 coding DNA: TGTGCCAGCTCATCTTCAAGGGGGGGGAACACTGAAGCTTTCTTT. Its protein product is CASSSSRGGNTEAFF.

The chain joins TRBV27 to TRBJ1-5; 10 bases match TRBD1. The J segment lost 4 bases and the V segment lost 7 bases, leaving 7 bases of the junction unmatched. CDR1 and CDR2 (germline): MNHEY, SMNVEV (reference sequence). The CDR3 consists of 15 residues. The CDR3 loop reads CASKPGQGPNQPQHF. CDR3 bases: TGTGCCAGCAAACCGGGACAGGGGCCAAATCAGCCCCAGCATTTT.

In this sample, this clone turned up once. This chain joins TRBV18 and TRBJ1-2; tentatively, D is TRBD1 (6 bases). CDR3 size: 17 residues. V lost 4 bases and J lost 6, with 24 bases in between. Germline assignment: CDR1 KGHSH and CDR2 LQKENI. The CDR3 is CASSRVDRPPGSNGYTF. The CDR3 coding sequence is TGTGCCAGCTCACGCGTAGACAGGCCGCCCGGGAGTAATGGCTACACCTTC.

The V and J genes are TRBV28 and TRBJ1-2; TRBD1 might be the D (5 bases). Germline loops: CDR1 MDHEN, CDR2 SYDVKM. V dropped 1 base and J dropped 7 bases, with 13 bases sitting between them. This CDR3 is 14 amino acids long. The chain's CDR3 is CASSLLRETGGYTF. Here the CDR3 DNA reads TGTGCCAGCAGTTTATTGAGGGAAACAGGTGGCTACACCTTC.

The chain uses TRBV27 and TRBJ2-1; TRBD2 might be the D (5 bases). CDR1 is MNHEY, CDR2 SMNVEV, per germline (reference sequence). The V end was cut by 4 bases, the J end by 1 base, with 8 bases between. The CDR3 is 14 residues long. The DNA of the CDR3 is TGTGCCAGCAGTTGGCGGGTGTCCTACAATGAGCAGTTCTTC. It specifies CASSWRVSYNEQFF.

The chain combines TRBV29-1 with TRBJ2-7; tentative D call: TRBD2 (5 bases). V lost 0 bases and J lost 1, with 7 bases in between. CDR3 length: 13 residues. Germline CDR1 SQVTM, CDR2 ANQGSEA. The CDR3 DNA follows: TGCAGCGTTGAAGATGGCGGGTCCTACGAGCAGTACTTC. Translation: CSVEDGGSYEQYF.

The sample holds a few counts of this clone. This chain joins TRBV4-3 and TRBJ2-7; a possible D gene is TRBD1 (6 bases). Germline CDR1 LGHNA, CDR2 YSLEER. CDR3 length: 14 amino acids. Trimming removed 5 bases from V and 3 bases from J, with 14 bases in between. CDR3 nucleotides: TGCGCCAGCAGCTCAAACAGGGCCGGCTACGAGCAGTACTTC. Translated: CASSSNRAGYEQYF.

This chain uses TRBV6-6 with TRBJ2-1; D remains unclear. Germline V gene data show CDR1 as MNHNY and CDR2 as SVGAGI (reference sequence). CDR3 length: 11 residues. V lost 7 bases and J lost 4, with 5 bases in between. CDR3 region: CASTDYNEQFF. DNA of the CDR3: TGTGCCAGCACAGATTACAATGAGCAGTTCTTC.

This chain joins TRBV6-1 and TRBJ1-1, with a weak D call TRBD1 (5 bases). V gave up 7 bases and J gave up 6 bases, with 21 bases separating them. Per germline, CDR1 MNHNS and CDR2 SASEGT. The CDR3 runs 15 residues. The CDR3 here is CASIPNPLWGAEAFF. The DNA of the CDR3 is TGTGCCAGCATCCCCAACCCACTATGGGGGGCTGAAGCTTTCTTT.

Only a few counts were recorded for this clone. This chain uses TRBV18 with TRBJ1-1; D remains ambiguous. This CDR3 is built from 13 residues. Germline V CDR1 and CDR2: KGHSH, LQKENI. Trimming pared 4 bases from V and 1 base from J, leaving 7 bases between. As DNA, the CDR3 is TGTGCCAGCTCACGAAACAGGAACACTGAAGCTTTCTTT. This sequence encodes CASSRNRNTEAFF. Full variable domain (rest looked up from reference TRBV18 and TRBJ1-1): NAGVMQNPRHLVRRRGQEARLRCSPMKGHSHVYWYRQLPEEGLKFMVYLQKENIIDESGMPKERFSAEFPKEGPSILRIQQVVRGDSAAYFCASSRNRNTEAFFGQGTRLTVV.

The rearrangement links TRBV6-5 to TRBJ2-5; tentative D call: TRBD2 (6 bases). Trimming took 0 bases from V and 4 from J, leaving 15 bases between them. CDR3 length: 16 amino acids. CDR1 and CDR2 from the germline V gene are MNHEY and SVGAGI. The DNA for the CDR3 is TGTGCCAGCAGTTACTCCCTCCGGGGGAAAGGAGAGACCCAGTACTTC. It encodes CASSYSLRGKGETQYF.

This rearrangement joins TRBV19 to TRBJ1-1, with a tentative D call TRBD1 (6 bases). The CDR3 spans 15 residues. V gave up 3 bases and J gave up 5 bases, with 16 bases separating them. Germline V CDR1 and CDR2: LNHDA, SQIVND (reference sequence). DNA of the CDR3: TGTGCCAGTAGTATCGGGACACCCCAGAGGACTGAAGCTTTCTTT. This translates into CASSIGTPQRTEAFF.

V gene TRBV23-1 combines with J gene TRBJ2-7, with 12 bases aligning to TRBD1. TRBV23-1 is marked as an open reading frame, function uncertain. The CDR3 sequence is 14 residues long. J was trimmed by 4 bases and V by 8 bases; bases with no gene match: 6. The CDR3 region has the DNA TGCGCCAGCGGGCCGGGACAGGGGGCTTACGAGCAGTACTTC. Translated, it gives CASGPGQGAYEQYF.